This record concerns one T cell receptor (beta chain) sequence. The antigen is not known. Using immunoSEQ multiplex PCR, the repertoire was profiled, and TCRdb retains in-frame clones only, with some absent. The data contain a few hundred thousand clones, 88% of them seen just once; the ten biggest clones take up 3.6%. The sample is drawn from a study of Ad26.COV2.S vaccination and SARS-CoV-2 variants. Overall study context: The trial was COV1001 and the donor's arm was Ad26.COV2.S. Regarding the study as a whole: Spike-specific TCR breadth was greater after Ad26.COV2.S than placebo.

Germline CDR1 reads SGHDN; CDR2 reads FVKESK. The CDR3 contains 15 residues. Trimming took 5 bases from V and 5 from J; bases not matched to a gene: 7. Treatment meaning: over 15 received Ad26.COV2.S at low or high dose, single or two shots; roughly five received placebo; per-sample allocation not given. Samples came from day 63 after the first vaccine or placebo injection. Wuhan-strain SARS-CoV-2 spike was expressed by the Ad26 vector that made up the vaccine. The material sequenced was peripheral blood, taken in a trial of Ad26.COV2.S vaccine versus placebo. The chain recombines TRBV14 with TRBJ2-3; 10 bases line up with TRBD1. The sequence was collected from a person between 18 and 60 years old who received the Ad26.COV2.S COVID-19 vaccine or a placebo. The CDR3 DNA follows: TGTGCCAGCAGCGCCCCGGGACAGGGGATAGATACGCAGTATTTT. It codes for CASSAPGQGIDTQYF.